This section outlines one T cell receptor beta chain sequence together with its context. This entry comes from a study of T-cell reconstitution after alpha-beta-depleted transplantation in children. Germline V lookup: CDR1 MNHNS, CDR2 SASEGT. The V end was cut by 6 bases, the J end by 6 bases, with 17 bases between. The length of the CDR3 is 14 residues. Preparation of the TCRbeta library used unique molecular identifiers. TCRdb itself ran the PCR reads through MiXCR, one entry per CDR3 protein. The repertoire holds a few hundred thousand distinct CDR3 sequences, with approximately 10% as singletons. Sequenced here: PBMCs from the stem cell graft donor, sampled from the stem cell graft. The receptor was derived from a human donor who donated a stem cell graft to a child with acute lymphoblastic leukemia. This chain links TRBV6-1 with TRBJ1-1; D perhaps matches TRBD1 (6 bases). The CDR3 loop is CASSTRWTVAEAFF. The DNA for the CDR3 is TGTGCCAGCAGCACTAGATGGACAGTGGCTGAAGCTTTCTTT.